Shown below are 16 T cell receptor beta chains from a single sample sequenced in a study of T cells in women clearing cervical HPV infection (dated by TCRdb to 2016 to 2019). Preparation of the library involved the immunoSEQ multiplex PCR assay. This is the immuneACCESS table as TCRdb keeps it, with only in-frame sequences that have V and J called. A part of the clones is gone; compared with another copy, unresolved V genes explain less than half, and the rest is unexplained. For this sample, the table gives about 27,000 clones. 11% of the sample rests with the top ten. Sequencing was performed on blood buffy coat. The receptors come from a woman aged 18 to 75 with a cervical HPV16 infection that either progressed to CIN3+ or cleared (not recorded which).

With respect to this clone: The read ends 3 residues before the CDR3 terminus; that terminus is restored from the germline J gene. The gene calls are TRBV29-1 and TRBJ1-1; 8 bases agree with TRBD1. Per the germline V gene, CDR1 is SQVTM and CDR2 is ANQGSEA. CDR3 length: 12 residues. CDR3 DNA (partial): TGCAGCGTTGGGCCCGGACAGGGAGAA. This sequence encodes CSVGPGQGE. The complete CDR3 sequence is CSVGPGQGEAFF.

As regards this clone: The read halts 3 residues ahead of the CDR3 end, with the missing end drawn from the germline J gene. V usage is TRBV30 and J usage is TRBJ1-5; 9 nucleotides align to TRBD1. This CDR3 spans 14 amino acids. V trimming: 2 bases; J trimming: 6 bases; junction bases outside the gene matches: 5. CDR1 and CDR2 (germline): GTSNPN, SVGIG (reference sequence). The CDR3 DNA, read in part, is TGTGCCTGGAGTACAGGGGGCGCGGTTCAGCCC. It codes for CAWSTGGAVQP. The entire CDR3 protein is CAWSTGGAVQPQHF.

With regard to this clone: The read halts 3 residues ahead of the CDR3 end, with the missing end drawn from the germline J gene. V is TRBV20-1 and J is TRBJ2-3, with D perhaps matching TRBD1 (6 bases). Trimming removed 3 bases from V and 2 bases from J, with 15 bases in between. Looked up from germline, CDR1 is DFQATT and CDR2 is SNEGSKA (reference sequence). This CDR3 has 15 residues. CDR3 sequence: CSARDGTLITDTQYF. Partial CDR3 DNA: TGCAGTGCTAGGGACGGGACACTTATCACAGATACG.

Note on this clone: The CDR3 end falls 3 residues outside the read, so it is completed with the germline J gene. The chain joins TRBV7-9 to TRBJ1-2; D is unresolved. Germline-derived CDR1 and CDR2 are SEHNR and FQNEAQ (reference sequence). The CDR3 sequence is 14 residues long. The CDR3 spells CASSLGSRASDYTF. CDR3 DNA, as far as it was read: TGTGCCAGCAGCTTAGGATCGCGGGCGAGCGAC.

Incomplete CDR3 DNA: TGTGCCAGCACCCCTCGGGCAGGGGGAGAGACC. Its translation is CASTPRAGGET. The whole CDR3 sequence is CASTPRAGGETQYF. The rearrangement joins TRBV7-2 to TRBJ2-5, with 7 bases aligning to TRBD1. The read gets to within 3 residues of the CDR3 end, and the germline J gene fills in the rest. There are 14 residues in the CDR3. With 7 bases clipped from V and 4 bases from J, the junction kept 9 bases outside the gene matches. CDR1 and CDR2 (germline): SGHTA, FQGNSA.

As concerns this clone: The CDR3 is cut off 3 residues early in the read; its end comes from the germline J gene. The chain recombines TRBV19 with TRBJ1-4, with 7 bases that match TRBD1. CDR1 is LNHDA, CDR2 SQIVND, per germline (reference sequence). The CDR3 is 16 amino acids. This CDR3 reads CASSPDRTIPNSPLFF. The sequenced CDR3 bases are TGTGCCAGTAGTCCGGACAGGACTATACCTAATTCACCA. Using reference TRBV19 and TRBJ1-4 for the parts outside the CDR3, the full variable domain is DGGITQSPKYLFRKEGQNVTLSCEQNLNHDAMYWYRQDPGQGLRLIYYSQIVNDFQKGDIAEGYSVSREKKESFPLTVTSAQKNPTAFYLCASSPDRTIPNSPLFFGSGTQLSVL.

With respect to this clone: The CDR3 is cut off 3 residues early in the read; its end comes from the germline J gene. The V and J genes are TRBV7-3 and TRBJ1-4, with TRBD1 matching 7 bases. CDR3 length: 14 amino acids. The V gene's germline CDR1 is SGHTA and CDR2 FQGTGA. CDR3 bases read: TGTGCCAGCAGCTTCGGGACAGATAATTCACCA. Translation: CASSFGTDNSP. The complete CDR3 protein is CASSFGTDNSPLFF.

Turning to this clone: The read terminates 3 residues before the CDR3 end, so the remaining end is supplied by the germline J gene. The V gene is TRBV7-2, the J gene TRBJ2-4; tentative D call: TRBD1 (5 bases). Germline-derived CDR1 and CDR2 are SGHTA and FQGNSA. The CDR3 totals 15 residues. Trimming removed 5 bases at V and 0 bases at J, with 11 bases between. CDR3 bases read: TGTGCCAGCAGCATTCAAGGGGCAGCCAAAAACATT. Residues: CASSIQGAAKNI. The whole CDR3 sequence reads CASSIQGAAKNIQYF.

On this clone itself: With the read ending 3 residues before the CDR3 end, the germline J gene is used to fill in that end. The chain has TRBV6-1 and TRBJ1-5; a weak D match, TRBD1 (6 bases). CDR3 length equals 14 residues. Trimming cost V 2 bases and J 1 base, with 6 bases left between them. Germline loops: CDR1 MNHNS, CDR2 SASEGT. Here the CDR3 reads CASSEQGSNQPQHF. Partial CDR3 DNA: TGTGCCAGCAGTGAACAGGGGAGCAATCAGCCC.

As for this clone: The CDR3 end falls 3 residues outside the read, so it is completed with the germline J gene. J is TRBJ2-5 and V is TRBV11-2; the match to TRBD1 covers 9 bases. The germline gives CDR1 SGHAT, CDR2 FQNNGV. V gave up 1 base and J gave up 5 bases; unmatched junction bases: 5. The CDR3 is made up of 15 amino acids. CDR3: CASSLVTGGPETQYF. CDR3 DNA, as far as it was read: TGTGCCAGCAGCTTAGTAACAGGGGGCCCCGAGACC. The full variable domain, with the rest looked up from reference TRBV11-2 and TRBJ2-5, is EAGVAQSPRYKIIEKRQSVAFWCNPISGHATLYWYQQILGQGPKLLIQFQNNGVVDDSQLPKDRFSAERLKGVDSTLKIQPAKLEDSAVYLCASSLVTGGPETQYFGPGTRLLVL.

About this clone itself: The CDR3 is cut off 3 residues early in the read; its end comes from the germline J gene. This chain links TRBV6-1 with TRBJ2-7; TRBD1 matches 9 bases. The CDR3 runs 14 residues. In germline, CDR1 is MNHNS, CDR2 SASEGT. Trimming cost V 4 bases and J 5 bases; bases outside gene matches: 6. CDR3 bases read: TGTGCCAGCAGTGCCAGGACAGGGGCCGACGAG. Translation: CASSARTGADE. The full CDR3 reads CASSARTGADEQYF.

Of note for this clone: One junction end does not reproduce the germline sequence, and a read error may be involved. The read ends 3 residues before the CDR3 terminus; that terminus is restored from the germline J gene. Other nucleotide sequences in the sample specify the same CDR3. J is TRBJ1-3 and V is TRBV6-2 or TRBV6-3; possibly TRBD1 for D (6 bases). The CDR3 runs 16 residues. The V gene's germline CDR1 is MNHEY and CDR2 SVGEGT. The CDR3 spells CASSYAAGANGNTIYF. The part of the CDR3 DNA that was read is TGTGCCAGCAGTTACGCGGCAGGGGCTAATGGAAACACA.

Note on this clone: The CDR3 is cut off 3 residues early in the read; its end comes from the germline J gene. The chain is built from TRBV29-1 and TRBJ2-3; D possibly corresponds to TRBD1 (6 bases). This CDR3 is 13 amino acids long. In germline, CDR1 is SQVTM, CDR2 ANQGSEA. The CDR3 reads CSVAGRGGETQYF. CDR3 DNA (partial): TGCAGCGTTGCGGGCAGGGGCGGAGAGACG.

Points on this clone: The CDR3 end lies 3 residues beyond the end of the read and is filled in from the germline J gene. The chain couples TRBV5-1 to TRBJ2-7; TRBD1 or TRBD2 may be the D gene (5 bases each). This CDR3 spans 14 amino acids. The germline V gene has CDR1 SGHRS and CDR2 YFSETQ. Trimming stripped 0 bases from V and 3 bases from J, with 10 bases between. The CDR3 is CASSLGGAGYEQYF. The DNA read from the CDR3 is TGCGCCAGCAGCTTGGGAGGGGCAGGCTACGAG.

Details on this clone: The DNA ends 3 residues before the CDR3 does, and the rest of the CDR3 is filled in from the germline J gene. The chain combines TRBV19 with TRBJ2-7, with 9 bases aligning to TRBD2. CDR1 is LNHDA, CDR2 SQIVND, per germline (reference sequence). This CDR3 spans 15 amino acids. J gave up 3 bases and V 2 bases, and 5 bases lay outside the gene matches. The CDR3 loop is CASSIMSSGIYEQYF. CDR3 DNA, as far as it was read: TGTGCCAGTAGTATAATGTCTAGCGGGATCTACGAG.

Turning to this clone: The CDR3 end is not reached by the read, which stops 3 residues before it; the germline J gene fills it in. The rearrangement joins TRBV18 to TRBJ1-2; the D is unclear. Germline CDR1 reads KGHSH; CDR2 reads LQKENI. The CDR3 is 15 amino acids. The covered CDR3 bases are TGTGCCAGCTCACGGGGTGCTAGCCCCCAAGAGACC. It specifies CASSRGASPQET. The whole CDR3 protein is CASSRGASPQETYTF.